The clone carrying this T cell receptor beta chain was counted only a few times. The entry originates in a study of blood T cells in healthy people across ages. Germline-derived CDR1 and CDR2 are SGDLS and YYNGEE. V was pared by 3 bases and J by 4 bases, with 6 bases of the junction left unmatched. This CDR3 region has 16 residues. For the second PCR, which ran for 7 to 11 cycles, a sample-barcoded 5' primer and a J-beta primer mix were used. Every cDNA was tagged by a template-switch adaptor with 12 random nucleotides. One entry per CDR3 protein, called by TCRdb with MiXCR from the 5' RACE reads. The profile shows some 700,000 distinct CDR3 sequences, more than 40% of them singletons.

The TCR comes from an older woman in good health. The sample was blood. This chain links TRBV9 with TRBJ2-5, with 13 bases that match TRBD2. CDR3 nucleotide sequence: TGTGCCAGCAGCGCGGGGACTAGCGGGATACCAGAGACCCAGTACTTC. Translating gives CASSAGTSGIPETQYF.